A selection of T cell receptor beta chains follows, all from one sample in a study of T cell responses to AZD1222 COVID-19 vaccine. The protocol was immunoSEQ multiplex PCR, while the TCRdb copy is restricted to in-frame clones and leaves out a portion. Among some 130,000 clones, 85% to 95% were seen once, and the ten largest hold around 6.5%. The sample was peripheral blood, taken 28 days after the second AZD1222 dose. These TCRs come from an adult who received the AZD1222 COVID-19 vaccine. CDR3s include the opening cysteine and the closing phenylalanine or tryptophan. A D gene is named only where the DNA matches it firmly. Part of the rows lack a size; the others show once, few, many or a class for expanded clones.

TRBJ2-3 NA TRBV4-2 TRBD1 TGTGCCAGCAGCCCGCGGGACAGGGGCACAGATACGCAGTATTTT CASSPRDRGTDTQYF
TRBJ1-2 NA TRBV19 NA TGTGCCAGTAGTGAGGCCCAGCTCTATGGCTACACCTTC CASSEAQLYGYTF
TRBJ1-5 NA TRBV6-1 NA TGTGCCAGCAGTGAAAGTCACTCTCCCGGGGAGCCCCAGCATTTT CASSESHSPGEPQHF
TRBJ2-7 NA TRBV12-3/TRBV12-4 TRBD2 TGTGCCAGCAGTTTAGGCCTAGCGGGTGAGCAGTACTTC CASSLGLAGEQYF
TRBJ1-6 NA TRBV3-1/TRBV3-2 NA TGTGCCAGCAGCCAAGTGGGGGGAACGGGTTCACCCCTCCACTTT CASSQVGGTGSPLHF
TRBJ1-6 NA TRBV6-5 NA TGTGCCAGCAGTTACGGCGGGTCCCCCTTTAATTCACCCCTCCACTTT CASSYGGSPFNSPLHF
TRBJ1-2 NA TRBV9 TRBD1 TGTGCCAGCAGCGTAGACCTGACAGGGAACGATGGCTACACCTTC CASSVDLTGNDGYTF
TRBJ2-7 medium-sized TRBV7-2 NA TGTGCCAGCAGCATAGCGCCCGCATACGAGCAGTACTTC CASSIAPAYEQYF
TRBJ2-5 NA TRBV28 NA TGTGCCAGCAGTTTCAGGACCCCTCGGGGGGAGACCCAGTACTTC CASSFRTPRGETQYF
TRBJ1-5 NA TRBV5-5 NA TGTGCCAGCAGCCGAGGGACGGGTCCTAATCAGCCCCAGCATTTT CASSRGTGPNQPQHF
TRBJ2-3 once TRBV27 TRBD1 TGTGCCAGCCGACCGGGACAGTCAAGCGCAGATACGCAGTATTTT CASRPGQSSADTQYF
TRBJ2-5 NA TRBV7-9 NA TGTGCCAGCAGCTTAGCAGTAGGTGGGACCCAGTACTTC CASSLAVGGTQYF
TRBJ2-7 NA TRBV28 NA TGTGCCAGCAGGTCGACAGGCTCCTACGAGCAGTACTTC CASRSTGSYEQYF
TRBJ1-4 NA TRBV2 NA TGTGCCACACAGGGAGCCTCGGTCAGAAAACTGTTTTTT CATQGASVRKLFF
TRBJ2-7 NA TRBV6-4 NA TGTGCCAGCAGTGAATCGGCGGGGTTCTACGAGCAGTACTTC CASSESAGFYEQYF